One sample yielded the 9 T cell receptor beta chains listed below, sequenced in a study of blood T cell repertoires in COVID-19. Sequencing was performed with immunoSEQ multiplex PCR; in TCRdb, only in-frame clones are kept and a portion is missing. The table has 220,000 or so clones, roughly four fifths seen once; the top ten hold 1.3%. The specimen sequenced was PBMCs or T cells enriched from blood (not recorded which). These receptors originate from a woman aged 35 to 49 with acute COVID-19.

The chain recombines TRBV29-1 with TRBJ2-7; 9 bases fit TRBD1. Looked up from germline, CDR1 is SQVTM and CDR2 is ANQGSEA. V shed 7 bases, J shed 6 bases, and the junction held 7 bases outside the gene matches. The length of the CDR3 is 12 residues. Here the CDR3 reads CSARTGAGEQYF. The DNA for the CDR3 is TGCAGCGCCAGGACAGGGGCAGGCGAGCAGTACTTC.

This clone showed up just a few times. V is TRBV29-1 and J is TRBJ1-3; a possible D gene is TRBD1 (6 bases). Germline values: CDR1 SQVTM, CDR2 ANQGSEA. The CDR3 spans 15 residues. V lost 3 bases to trimming and J lost 0 bases, with 12 bases between them. The CDR3 DNA follows: TGCAGCGTTGATGTGGGGGGGCTCTCTGGAAACACCATATATTTT. It encodes CSVDVGGLSGNTIYF.

The J gene is TRBJ2-2, the V gene TRBV7-9; D perhaps matches TRBD2 (5 bases). CDR1 and CDR2 from the germline V gene are SEHNR and FQNEAQ (reference sequence). V was clipped by 3 bases and J by 5 bases, with 13 bases between them. The CDR3 extends over 15 amino acids. The CDR3 reads CASSLRRTGTGELFF. As DNA, the CDR3 is TGTGCCAGCAGCTTGAGGAGAACGGGGACCGGGGAGCTGTTTTTT.

The chain is built from TRBV4-1 and TRBJ2-5; 12 bases agree with TRBD1. This CDR3 spans 16 amino acids. V shed 3 bases and J 5 bases; nucleotides not matched to a gene: 7. Germline V gene sequence: CDR1 MGHRA, CDR2 YSYEKL. CDR3 sequence: CASSQSPGTGGETQYF. The CDR3 coding sequence is TGCGCCAGCAGCCAGAGTCCCGGGACAGGGGGCGAGACCCAGTACTTC.

This chain connects TRBV2 to TRBJ1-2; D is uncertain. V was clipped by 2 bases and J by 6 bases, with 10 bases between them. The CDR3 loop spans 13 amino acids. CDR1 and CDR2 (germline): SNHLY, FYNNEI. For the CDR3, the DNA is TGTGCCAGCAGTGAACTAGCTCATAATGGCTACACCTTC. Protein sequence: CASSELAHNGYTF.

V and J are TRBV7-9 and TRBJ2-7, with 7 bases lining up with TRBD2. The CDR3 has 12 amino acids. V shed 5 bases, J shed 6 bases, and the junction held 4 bases outside the gene matches. Germline assignment: CDR1 SEHNR and CDR2 FQNEAQ (reference sequence). The CDR3 loop is CASSPSGGEQYF. For the CDR3, the DNA is TGTGCCAGCAGCCCCTCGGGAGGCGAGCAGTACTTC.

This clone was seen a handful of times. The gene calls are TRBV5-1 and TRBJ2-1; D unclear. This CDR3 has 14 residues. The V gene lost 2 bases and the J gene lost 3 bases, with 9 bases spanning the gap. CDR1 SGHRS and CDR2 YFSETQ come from the germline V gene. The CDR3 DNA reads as TGCGCCAGCAGCTTCGCCTCTAACTACAATGAGCAGTTCTTC. It yields the protein CASSFASNYNEQFF.

This clone was detected only a few times. CDR3 sequence (DNA): TGTGCCAGCGCCAGATCTCGCACAGATACGCAGTATTTT. The encoded protein is CASARSRTDTQYF. This chain joins TRBV27 and TRBJ2-3; no definite D call. The V gene's germline CDR1 is MNHEY and CDR2 SMNVEV (reference sequence). This CDR3 contains 13 residues. Trimming removed 8 bases from V and 1 base from J, with 10 bases in between.

The chain recombines TRBV18 with TRBJ2-3; 14 nucleotides line up with TRBD2. V trimming: 3 bases; J trimming: 2 bases; junction bases outside the gene matches: 4. CDR3 length equals 17 residues. Looked up from germline, CDR1 is KGHSH and CDR2 is LQKENI. In nucleotides, the CDR3 is TGTGCCAGCTCACCCCCGGGACTAGCGGGGGACACAGATACGCAGTATTTT. Translating gives CASSPPGLAGDTDTQYF.